Listed below are T cell receptor beta chains from one sample, sequenced in a study of OX40 agonist ivuxolimab in advanced cancers. The data were produced by immunoSEQ multiplex PCR, yet TCRdb's version contains in-frame clones alone and is incomplete. The data contain about 77,000 clones, approximately 93% of them singletons. The specimen was CD4+ or CD8+ T cells sorted from blood, collected in a trial of the OX40 agonist ivuxolimab. Source of these receptors: an adult with an advanced solid tumor such as melanoma, head and neck, liver or kidney cancer. Each CDR3 is given with its conserved first and last residue. D genes are given only for firm matches. Where a row states a size, it is once, few, many or the class of an expanded clone; other rows omit it.

>TRBJ2-5|TRBV2|-|-
TGTGCCAGCAGCCGGGACGGCAGGGGCCAAGAGACCCAGTACTTC
CASSRDGRGQETQYF
>TRBJ2-1|TRBV2|-|-
TGTGCCAGCAGACGGACGCCCCAGGGTGGACTGGGCGATGAGCAGTTCTTC
CASRRTPQGGLGDEQFF
>TRBJ2-3|TRBV5-1|TRBD2|-
TGCGCCAGCAGCTTCGCAAGCGGGGGCCCTATCACCACAGATACGCAGTATTTT
CASSFASGGPITTDTQYF
>TRBJ2-5|TRBV2|TRBD2|-
TGTGCCAGCAGCGAGGGGGACGGGGGGGGAGAGACCCAGTACTTC
CASSEGDGGGETQYF
>TRBJ1-1|TRBV9|-|once
TGTGCCAGCAGCCCTTTTAGGCAGCTGAACACTGAAGCTTTCTTT
CASSPFRQLNTEAFF
>TRBJ2-7|TRBV5-6|-|-
TGTGCCAGCACCTTGGGAGCTAGCACCTACGAGCAGTACTTC
CASTLGASTYEQYF
>TRBJ1-2|TRBV29-1|TRBD1|-
TGCAGCGTACAGGGGGCGCTTGGCTATGGCTACACCTTC
CSVQGALGYGYTF
>TRBJ2-7|TRBV6-4|-|-
TGTGCCAGCAGTGACTCGTGGCTATTTTGGGACGAGCAGTACTTC
CASSDSWLFWDEQYF
>TRBJ1-5|TRBV27|-|-
TGTGCCAGCAGTTTATATAGCGGATTCAATCAGCCCCAGCATTTT
CASSLYSGFNQPQHF
>TRBJ2-7|TRBV6-5|-|-
TGTGCCACCGGGACGCGAACCTACGAGCAGTACTTC
CATGTRTYEQYF
>TRBJ2-1|TRBV7-3|TRBD2|-
TGTGCCAGCAGCTTAAATGGGTGGGCTAGCGGGAGGTCTCCCAATGAGCAGTTCTTC
CASSLNGWASGRSPNEQFF
>TRBJ1-1|TRBV13|-|-
TGTGCCAGCAGAACACAGAGGAACACTGAAGCTTTCTTT
CASRTQRNTEAFF
>TRBJ2-7|TRBV18|TRBD1|-
TGTGCCAGCTCATCGACGACCGGGACAGGGGGGTACGAGCAGTACTTC
CASSSTTGTGGYEQYF
>TRBJ1-3|TRBV15|TRBD1|once
TGTGCCACCAGCAGAGGGCAGGGGGCGGATGGAAACACCATATATTTT
CATSRGQGADGNTIYF
>TRBJ2-2|TRBV15|TRBD1|few
TGTGCCACCAGCAGTCGGGACAGCCTGAACACCGGGGAGCTGTTTTTT
CATSSRDSLNTGELFF
>TRBJ1-1|TRBV4-2|TRBD1|-
TGTGCCAGCAGCCATGAAAAGGGGGCCCGGGGGTTTAACACTGAAGCTTTCTTT
CASSHEKGARGFNTEAFF